This is a list of T cell receptor beta chains from one sample in a study of early T cells in non-severe SARS-CoV-2 infection. TCRdb called the 5' RACE reads again in MiXCR, with one record for every CDR3 protein. Of over 75,000 distinct CDR3 sequences listed, under 15% are singletons. The sample consisted of whole blood. The receptors come from an adult who was a healthcare worker with PCR-confirmed SARS-CoV-2 infection or an uninfected control (not recorded which). Each CDR3 is given with its conserved first and last residue. The D gene is left open where the match is weak. Some rows mark clone size as missing; the rest say once, few, many or name a class of expanded clone.

j_call v_call clone_size d_call cdr3_aa cdr3_nt
TRBJ2-7 TRBV2 - - CASTERGTLYEQYF TGTGCCAGCACCGAAAGGGGGACCCTCTACGAGCAGTACTTC
TRBJ2-3 TRBV27 - - CASSPVQATDTQYF TGTGCCAGCAGTCCCGTCCAGGCCACAGATACGCAGTATTTT
TRBJ2-6 TRBV5-3 - - CARKVNRHSGANVLTF TGTGCCAGAAAGGTAAACAGACACTCTGGGGCCAACGTCCTGACTTTC
TRBJ2-7 TRBV20-1 few TRBD2 CSARPSGRLSYEQYF TGCAGTGCCAGACCAAGCGGGAGGCTCTCTTACGAGCAGTACTTC
TRBJ2-1 TRBV11-2 - - CASSLVAGTTYNEQFF TGTGCCAGCAGCTTAGTGGCCGGGACGACCTACAATGAGCAGTTCTTC
TRBJ2-7 TRBV7-9 many - CASSSPYEQYF TGTGCCAGCAGCTCCCCCTACGAGCAGTACTTC
TRBJ2-7 TRBV11-2 few - CASSTLTGKSEQYF TGTGCCAGCAGCACCCTTACAGGGAAAAGCGAGCAGTACTTC
TRBJ1-2 TRBV5-6 many - CASSGLRGGYTF TGTGCCAGCAGCGGTTTGCGCGGTGGCTACACCTTC
TRBJ2-1 TRBV20-1 many TRBD2 CSAKGLAGEGEQFF TGCAGTGCTAAAGGACTAGCGGGAGAGGGCGAGCAGTTCTTC
TRBJ2-7 TRBV24-1 - - CATSDAGYEQYF TGTGCCACCAGTGATGCAGGGTACGAGCAGTACTTC
TRBJ2-1 TRBV28 - - CASSLGSDEQFF TGTGCCAGCAGTTTAGGGTCCGATGAGCAGTTCTTC
TRBJ2-7 TRBV7-9 - - CVSSVGGTSSYEQYF TGTGTCAGCAGCGTAGGTGGGACGTCGTCCTACGAGCAGTACTTC
TRBJ2-1 TRBV6-1 few TRBD1 CASSEVWTGLNEQFF TGTGCCAGCAGTGAAGTGTGGACAGGGCTCAATGAGCAGTTCTTC
TRBJ2-7 TRBV29-1 - - CSVEGGDSGPTYEQYF TGCAGCGTTGAAGGGGGAGACAGCGGGCCTACCTACGAGCAGTACTTC
TRBJ2-2 TRBV29-1 many - CSISGMGTGELFF TGCAGCATTTCAGGGATGGGAACCGGGGAGCTGTTTTTT
TRBJ2-2 TRBV7-9 few TRBD1 CASSEPNRGHTELFF TGTGCCAGCAGCGAACCCAACAGGGGCCATACGGAGCTGTTTTTT
TRBJ1-1 TRBV12-3/TRBV12-4 many TRBD1 CASSRTGIPNTEAFF TGTGCCAGCAGCCGGACAGGTATCCCGAACACTGAAGCCTTCTTT
TRBJ1-1 TRBV7-9 many - CASRAEITEAFF TGTGCCAGCAGAGCGGAAATCACTGAAGCTTTCTTT
TRBJ2-3 TRBV12-3/TRBV12-4 - - CASTMKDTQYF TGTGCCAGCACCATGAAAGATACGCAGTATTTT
TRBJ1-6 TRBV4-3 many - CASSPGTGNSPLHF TGCGCCAGCAGCCCAGGGACGGGGAATTCACCCCTCCACTTT
TRBJ2-7 TRBV4-3 - - CASSQDSASFEQYF TGCGCCAGCAGCCAAGATTCAGCGTCCTTCGAGCAGTACTTC
TRBJ2-7 TRBV29-1 - TRBD2 CSVERLAGGEQYF TGCAGCGTTGAAAGGCTAGCGGGAGGAGAGCAGTACTTC
TRBJ2-2 TRBV2 - TRBD2 CASRVLAGFGELFF TGTGCCAGCAGGGTACTAGCGGGGTTCGGGGAGCTGTTTTTT
TRBJ2-1 TRBV3-1 many - CASGLVGEQFF TGTGCCAGCGGTTTGGTGGGTGAGCAGTTCTTC